This entry lists 23 T cell receptor beta chains sequenced from one sample in a study of CD8+CD57+ T cells in acquired aplastic anemia. Previously, flow cytometry had revealed CD8+CD57+ cell expansion in the patients chosen for sequencing. Using genomic DNA as the template, TCR beta VDJ and CDR3 profiling was carried out. A single record per CDR3 protein comes from TCRdb applying MiXCR to the reads. The sample has approximately 59,000 distinct CDR3 sequences, approximately 52% seen once. Specimen: sorted CD4+, CD8+, or CD8+CD57+ T cells (not recorded which) from PBMCs. All receptors derive from a human donor with aplastic anemia.

This chain joins TRBV5-5 and TRBJ1-1; D call uncertain. Germline V CDR1 and CDR2: SGHKS, YYEKEE (reference sequence). The CDR3 has 12 residues. V dropped 7 bases and J dropped 2 bases, with 9 bases sitting between them. The CDR3 nucleotides read TGTGCCAGCGGGAACGGAAACACTGAAGCTTTCTTT. Translated: CASGNGNTEAFF. The variable domain in full, with the rest retrieved from reference TRBV5-5 and TRBJ1-1, is DAGVTQSPTHLIKTRGQQVTLRCSPISGHKSVSWYQQVLGQGPQFIFQYYEKEERGRGNFPDRFSARQFPNYSSELNVNALLLGDSALYLCASGNGNTEAFFGQGTRLTVV.

V gene TRBV20-1 combines with J gene TRBJ2-2, with 10 bases fitting TRBD2. V lost 6 bases to trimming and J lost 4 bases; unmatched junction nucleotides: 8. CDR1 DFQATT and CDR2 SNEGSKA come from the germline V gene (reference sequence). This CDR3 region has 15 residues. As DNA, the CDR3 is TGCAGTGCGACCGCAGCGGGAGGGGGCACCGGGGAGCTGTTTTTT. Translated: CSATAAGGGTGELFF.

This clonotype came up many times. This chain joins TRBV20-1 and TRBJ2-1, with TRBD2 matching over 10 bases. V trimming: 1 base; J trimming: 4 bases; junction bases outside the gene matches: 4. The CDR3 covers 15 residues. Germline CDR1 DFQATT, CDR2 SNEGSKA (reference sequence). The CDR3: CSARGLAGDYNEQFF. The CDR3 DNA reads TGCAGTGCTAGAGGGCTAGCGGGGGATTACAATGAGCAGTTCTTC.

The gene calls are TRBV29-1 and TRBJ1-2; D not certain. The V end lost 4 bases, the J end lost 8 bases, and 11 bases lay between the germline ends. The CDR3 totals 11 residues. Germline V gives CDR1 SQVTM, CDR2 ANQGSEA. CDR3 DNA sequence: TGCAGCGTTGTATCCGGGTTCGGCTACACCTTC. Its protein is CSVVSGFGYTF. The variable domain in full, with the rest retrieved from reference TRBV29-1 and TRBJ1-2, is SAVISQKPSRDICQRGTSLTIQCQVDSQVTMMFWYRQQPGQSLTLIATANQGSEATYESGFVIDKFPISRPNLTFSTLTVSNMSPEDSSIYLCSVVSGFGYTFGSGTRLTVV.

V is TRBV7-6 and J is TRBJ2-5, with 7 bases aligning to TRBD1. Germline CDR1 and CDR2: SGHVS and FNYEAQ. This CDR3 contains 12 residues. The junction had 5 bases not matched to a gene; V was cut back by 4 bases and J by 9 bases. CDR3 DNA: TGTGCCAGCAGCTCAGGGGGACAGTCCCAGTACTTC. Its translation is CASSSGGQSQYF.

The rearrangement joins TRBV24-1 to TRBJ2-3; TRBD2 might be the D (6 bases). The CDR3 runs 14 residues. Germline V CDR1 and CDR2: KGHDR, SFDVKD. V lost 10 bases to trimming and J lost 3 bases, with 16 bases between them. In nucleotides, the CDR3 is TGTGCCACATACTCGGGAGTTTCAACAGATACGCAGTATTTT. Amino acids: CATYSGVSTDTQYF.

This clonotype occurred a few times. CDR3 DNA: TGTGCCAGTGCGACAGAACCGATCCAGCCCCAGCATTTT. This sequence encodes CASATEPIQPQHF. This chain uses TRBV19 with TRBJ1-5, with D tentatively TRBD1 (5 bases). The germline gives CDR1 LNHDA, CDR2 SQIVND (reference sequence). The CDR3 contains 13 residues. V was shortened by 8 bases and J by 7 bases, with 15 bases between the two germline ends.

This clonotype showed up many times. J is TRBJ1-2 and V is TRBV7-9, with a possible D match to TRBD1 (6 bases). CDR3 length equals 14 residues. Germline V gene sequence: CDR1 SEHNR, CDR2 FQNEAQ (reference sequence). Trimming removed 1 base at V and 4 bases at J, with 10 bases between. The CDR3 here is CASSLEGGGYGYTF. The CDR3 DNA sequence: TGTGCCAGCAGCTTAGAAGGGGGGGGCTATGGCTACACCTTC.

This clonotype was observed many times. This rearrangement joins TRBV9 to TRBJ1-4; weak D call: TRBD1 (5 bases). V lost 0 bases to trimming and J lost 8 bases, with 14 bases between them. The CDR3 has 15 residues. Germline V gene sequence: CDR1 SGDLS, CDR2 YYNGEE. DNA for the CDR3: TGTGCCAGCAGCGTAGGATGGAGGGACGGGGAAAAACTGTTTTTT. Protein sequence: CASSVGWRDGEKLFF.

The chain carries TRBV5-6 and TRBJ1-6; no definite D call. The V gene lost 2 bases and the J gene lost 8 bases, with 11 bases spanning the gap. CDR1 and CDR2 from the germline V gene are SGHDT and YYEEEE. The CDR3 sequence is 14 residues long. The CDR3 sequence: CASSFRQADSPLHF. The CDR3 DNA sequence: TGTGCCAGCAGCTTCCGACAAGCCGATTCACCCCTCCACTTT.

The V call is TRBV5-1, the J call TRBJ1-1, with D maybe TRBD1 (5 bases). The CDR3 runs to 13 residues. V was trimmed by 1 base and J by 2 bases, leaving 6 bases between them. The germline V gene has CDR1 SGHRS and CDR2 YFSETQ. Here the CDR3 reads CASSLWTNTEAFF. As DNA, the CDR3 is TGCGCCAGCAGCTTGTGGACAAACACTGAAGCTTTCTTT.

This clonotype was detected ten times or more. This chain joins TRBV7-2 and TRBJ2-1; D is perhaps TRBD2 (7 bases). This CDR3 has 17 amino acids. Germline V gene data show CDR1 as SGHTA and CDR2 as FQGNSA. V lost 1 base and J lost 4, with 17 bases in between. The CDR3 region has the DNA TGTGCCAGCAGCTTAGGGGACGGCGGGGGCCATTACAATGAGCAGTTCTTC. Translated, it gives CASSLGDGGGHYNEQFF. The full variable domain, with the rest looked up from reference TRBV7-2 and TRBJ2-1, is GAGVSQSPSNKVTEKGKDVELRCDPISGHTALYWYRQSLGQGLEFLIYFQGNSAPDKSGLPSDRFSAERTGGSVSTLTIQRTQQEDSAVYLCASSLGDGGGHYNEQFFGPGTRLTVL.

V usage is TRBV20-1 and J usage is TRBJ2-5; D is unresolved. The V and J ends lost 3 bases and 6 bases respectively, with 5 bases between them. The CDR3 is 10 residues long. CDR1 is DFQATT and CDR2 is SNEGSKA in the germline V gene (reference sequence). The CDR3 loop is CSASLQTQYF. In nucleotides, the CDR3 is TGCAGTGCTAGTTTACAGACCCAGTACTTC.

This clonotype ranks as medium-sized. This chain connects TRBV10-2 to TRBJ2-7; D ambiguous. Germline V gene lookup returns CDR1 WSHSY and CDR2 SAAADI. The CDR3 contains 12 residues. Trimming cost V 2 bases and J 1 base, with 3 bases left between them. CDR3 region: CASSEGSYEQYF. CDR3 sequence (DNA): TGCGCCAGCAGTGAGGGGTCCTACGAGCAGTACTTC.

The gene calls are TRBV15 and TRBJ1-1; 8 positions match TRBD1. CDR1 and CDR2 from the germline V gene are LNHNV and YYDKDF (reference sequence). V shed 0 bases and J 5 bases; nucleotides not matched to a gene: 5. The CDR3 sequence is 15 residues long. Here the CDR3 reads CATSRDLHRGTEAFF. DNA of the CDR3: TGTGCCACCAGCAGAGATTTACACAGGGGGACTGAAGCTTTCTTT.

Worth noting for this clonotype: A read error may account for a junction end that differs from germline. This chain connects TRBV12-3 or TRBV12-4 to TRBJ2-1; 9 bases are shared with TRBD2. The CDR3 covers 16 residues. The CDR3, as DNA: TGTGCCAGCAGTTTGGGGCTAGCGGGGCCTTACAATGAGCAGTCCTTC. Protein: CASSLGLAGPYNEQSF.

With regard to this clonotype: One end of the junction fails to match germline, which may point to a read error. This chain connects TRBV24-1 to TRBJ2-1; 14 bases are a match to TRBD2. The germline gives CDR1 KGHDR, CDR2 SFDVKD. This CDR3 comprises 19 residues. CDR3 sequence (DNA): TGTGCCACCGGTGACCGCCCGACTAGCGGGGGGGCGTCCTACAATGAGCAGTTCTTC. Protein sequence: CATGDRPTSGGASYNEQFF.

V is TRBV7-8 and J is TRBJ1-1, with D perhaps matching TRBD1 (6 bases). The CDR3 runs to 14 residues. The V end was cut by 8 bases, the J end by 5 bases, with 18 bases between. Germline V gives CDR1 SGHVS, CDR2 FQNEAQ. The CDR3 sequence: CASSPASGVTEAFF. The CDR3 region has the DNA TGTGCCAGCTCACCAGCCTCAGGGGTTACTGAAGCTTTCTTT.

This clonotype has just a few counts. The chain links TRBV25-1 to TRBJ2-2; 12 bases agree with TRBD1. The trim removed 0 bases at V and 7 bases at J, leaving 9 bases unmatched. CDR3 length: 18 amino acids. CDR1 and CDR2 (germline): MGHDK, SYGVNS. The chain's CDR3 is CASSEYNSGTGGIGELFF. The DNA of the CDR3 is TGTGCCAGCAGTGAATATAACTCCGGGACAGGGGGCATCGGGGAGCTGTTTTTT.

To note about this clonotype: A junction boundary mismatches the germline segment, possibly from a read error. The gene calls are TRBV7-9 and TRBJ1-1; D remains ambiguous. Germline V gives CDR1 SEHNR, CDR2 FQNEAQ (reference sequence). The CDR3 runs 13 residues. In DNA, the CDR3 is TGTGCCAGCAGCTTCGGGAGTCACACTGAAGCTCTCTTT. Protein product: CASSFGSHTEALF. The whole variable domain, filled in from reference TRBV7-9 and TRBJ1-1, reads DTGVSQNPRHKITKRGQNVTFRCDPISEHNRLYWYRQTLGQGPEFLTYFQNEAQLEKSRLLSDRFSAERPKGSFSTLEIQRTEQGDSAMYLCASSFGSHTEALFGQGTRLTVV.

This clonotype was recorded at least ten times. This chain connects TRBV29-1 to TRBJ2-1, with TRBD1 matching over 8 bases. Germline V gives CDR1 SQVTM, CDR2 ANQGSEA. The CDR3 length is 16 residues. The junction had 9 bases not matched to a gene; V was cut back by 1 base and J by 4 bases. The CDR3, as DNA: TGCAGCGTTGAAGGGGCCGAGGACAGGGTGTACAATGAGCAGTTCTTC. Its protein is CSVEGAEDRVYNEQFF.

This clonotype appeared many times. The CDR3 loop is CASEPGGGPNTEAFF. CDR3 coding DNA: TGTGCTAGTGAACCCGGGGGAGGGCCGAACACTGAAGCTTTCTTT. The chain couples TRBV12-5 to TRBJ1-1; possibly TRBD1 for D (5 bases). V shed 7 bases and J shed 1 base, with 16 bases lying between them. Germline CDR1 reads LGHNT; CDR2 reads FRNRAP. This CDR3 is built from 15 residues.

A note on this clonotype: Germline and junction disagree at one end, which may indicate a read error. This sequence joins TRBV29-1 and TRBJ2-1, with D possibly being TRBD1 or TRBD2 (5 bases each). Germline lookup yields CDR1 SQVTM and CDR2 ANQGSEA. This CDR3 is 15 amino acids long. The CDR3 protein is CSVEGLEGYYNEQLF. For the CDR3, the DNA is TGCAGCGTTGAAGGTCTAGAGGGGTACTACAATGAGCAGCTCTTC.